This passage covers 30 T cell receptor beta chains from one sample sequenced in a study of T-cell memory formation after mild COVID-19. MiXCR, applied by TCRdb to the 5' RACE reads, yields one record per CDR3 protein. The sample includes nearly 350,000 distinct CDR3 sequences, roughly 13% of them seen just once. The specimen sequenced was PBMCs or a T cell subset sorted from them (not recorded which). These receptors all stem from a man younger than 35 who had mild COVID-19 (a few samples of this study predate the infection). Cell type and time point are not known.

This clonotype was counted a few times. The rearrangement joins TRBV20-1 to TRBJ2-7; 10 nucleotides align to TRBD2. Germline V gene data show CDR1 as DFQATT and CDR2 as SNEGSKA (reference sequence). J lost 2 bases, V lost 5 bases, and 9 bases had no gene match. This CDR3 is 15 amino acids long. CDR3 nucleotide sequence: TGCAGTGCTCGCGGCGGAGCGGGGGGGACCTACGAGCAGTACTTC. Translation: CSARGGAGGTYEQYF.

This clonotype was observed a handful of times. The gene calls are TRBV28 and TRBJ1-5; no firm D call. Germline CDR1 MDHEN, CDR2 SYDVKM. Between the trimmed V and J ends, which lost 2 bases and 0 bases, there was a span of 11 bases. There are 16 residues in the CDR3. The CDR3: CASSLIPRDSNQPQHF. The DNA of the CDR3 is TGTGCCAGCAGTTTAATCCCCAGAGATAGCAATCAGCCCCAGCATTTT.

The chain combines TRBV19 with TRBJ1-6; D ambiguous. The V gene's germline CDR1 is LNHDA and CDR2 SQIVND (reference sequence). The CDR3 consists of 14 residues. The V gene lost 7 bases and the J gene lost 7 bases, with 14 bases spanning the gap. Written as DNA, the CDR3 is TGTGCCAGTACGGTTAGTTCCACCAATTCACCCCTCCACTTT. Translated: CASTVSSTNSPLHF.

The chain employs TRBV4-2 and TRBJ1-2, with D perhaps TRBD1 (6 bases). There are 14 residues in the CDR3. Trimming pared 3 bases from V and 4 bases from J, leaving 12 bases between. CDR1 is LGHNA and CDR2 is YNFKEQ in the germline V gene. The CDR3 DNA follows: TGTGCCAGCAGCCATGAGGGACACTTCTATGGCTACACCTTC. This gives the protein CASSHEGHFYGYTF.

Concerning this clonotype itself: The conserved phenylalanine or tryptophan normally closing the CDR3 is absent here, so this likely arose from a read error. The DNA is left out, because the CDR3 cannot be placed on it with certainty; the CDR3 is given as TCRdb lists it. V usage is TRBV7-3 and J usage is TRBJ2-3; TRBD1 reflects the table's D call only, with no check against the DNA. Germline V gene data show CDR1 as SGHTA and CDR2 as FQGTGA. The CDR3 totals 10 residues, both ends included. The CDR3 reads CASSWDRSDI.

The CDR3 protein is CASSLQPGQPQHF. The CDR3 DNA is TGTGCCAGCAGTCTCCAACCAGGTCAGCCCCAGCATTTT. The chain uses TRBV12-3 or TRBV12-4 and TRBJ1-5; no definite D call. The ends were cut back, 5 bases at V and 6 bases at J, with 11 bases in the middle. This CDR3 is 13 amino acids long.

The CDR3, as DNA: TGCGCCAGCAGCCAAGCACAGGGGCTCGGGGAGCTGTTTTTT. It yields the protein CASSQAQGLGELFF. J is TRBJ2-2 and V is TRBV4-3; 7 bases align to TRBD1. J lost 7 bases, V lost 1 base, and 3 bases had no gene match. The CDR3 is 14 amino acids. Per the germline V gene, CDR1 is LGHNA and CDR2 is YSLEER.

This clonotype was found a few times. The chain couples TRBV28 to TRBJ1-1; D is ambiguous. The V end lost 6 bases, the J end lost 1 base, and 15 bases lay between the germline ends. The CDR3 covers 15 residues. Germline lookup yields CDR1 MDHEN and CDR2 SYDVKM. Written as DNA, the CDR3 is TGTGCCAGCAGCCCCCCCGGACTCACGAACACTGAAGCTTTCTTT. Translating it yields CASSPPGLTNTEAFF.

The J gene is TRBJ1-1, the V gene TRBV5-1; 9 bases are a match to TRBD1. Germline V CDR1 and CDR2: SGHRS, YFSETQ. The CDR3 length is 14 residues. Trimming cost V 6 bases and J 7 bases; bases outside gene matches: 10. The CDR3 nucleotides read TGCGCCAGCACCGAACAGGGGGCGCGAGGTGAAGCTTTCTTT. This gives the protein CASTEQGARGEAFF. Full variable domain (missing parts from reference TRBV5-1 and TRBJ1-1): KAGVTQTPRYLIKTRGQQVTLSCSPISGHRSVSWYQQTPGQGLQFLFEYFSETQRNKGNFPGRFSGRQFSNSRSEMNVSTLELGDSALYLCASTEQGARGEAFFGQGTRLTVV.

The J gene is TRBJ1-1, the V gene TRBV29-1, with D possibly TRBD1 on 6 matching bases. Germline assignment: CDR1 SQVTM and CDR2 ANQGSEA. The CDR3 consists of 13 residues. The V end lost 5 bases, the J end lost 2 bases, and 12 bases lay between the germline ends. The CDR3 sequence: CSVRGHLNTEAFF. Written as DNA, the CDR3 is TGCAGCGTTCGGGGACACCTTAACACTGAAGCTTTCTTT.

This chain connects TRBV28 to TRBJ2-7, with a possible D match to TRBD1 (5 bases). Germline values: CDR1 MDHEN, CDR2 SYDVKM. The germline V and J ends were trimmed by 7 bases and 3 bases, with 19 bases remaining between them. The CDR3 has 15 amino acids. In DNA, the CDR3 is TGTGCCAGCACCCAGGCAGGGAACCCCTACTACGAGCAGTACGTC. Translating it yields CASTQAGNPYYEQYV.

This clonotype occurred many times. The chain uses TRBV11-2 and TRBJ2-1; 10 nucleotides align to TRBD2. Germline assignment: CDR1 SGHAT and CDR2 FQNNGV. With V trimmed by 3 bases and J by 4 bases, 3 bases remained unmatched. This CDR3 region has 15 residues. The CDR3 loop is CASSFSGGLYNEQFF. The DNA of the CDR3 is TGTGCCAGCAGCTTTAGCGGGGGGCTGTACAATGAGCAGTTCTTC.

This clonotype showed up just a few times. Here the CDR3 DNA reads TGTGCCAGCAGCTCGCTAGGACAGGGGGATAGCAATCAGCCCCAGCATTTT. It codes for CASSSLGQGDSNQPQHF. The chain has TRBV5-6 and TRBJ1-5; 10 bases agree with TRBD1. V lost 3 bases, J lost 0 bases, and 6 bases stayed unmatched. The CDR3 is 17 residues long. Germline loops: CDR1 SGHDT, CDR2 YYEEEE. The whole variable domain, filled in from reference TRBV5-6 and TRBJ1-5, reads DAGVTQSPTHLIKTRGQQVTLRCSPKSGHDTVSWYQQALGQGPQFIFQYYEEEERQRGNFPDRFSGHQFPNYSSELNVNALLLGDSALYLCASSSLGQGDSNQPQHFGDGTRLSIL.

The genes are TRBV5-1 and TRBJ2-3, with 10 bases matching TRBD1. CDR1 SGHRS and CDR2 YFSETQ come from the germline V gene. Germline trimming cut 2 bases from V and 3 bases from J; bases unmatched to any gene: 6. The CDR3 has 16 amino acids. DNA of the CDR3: TGCGCCAGCAGCTTTCCGGGACAGGGGATGACAGATACGCAGTATTTT. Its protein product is CASSFPGQGMTDTQYF.

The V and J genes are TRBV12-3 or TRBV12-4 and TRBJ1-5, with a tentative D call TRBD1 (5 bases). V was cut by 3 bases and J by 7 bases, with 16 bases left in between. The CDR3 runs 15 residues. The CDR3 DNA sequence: TGTGCCAGCAGTTTGGGCAGGGAAGGGAAACAGCCCCAGCATTTT. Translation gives CASSLGREGKQPQHF.

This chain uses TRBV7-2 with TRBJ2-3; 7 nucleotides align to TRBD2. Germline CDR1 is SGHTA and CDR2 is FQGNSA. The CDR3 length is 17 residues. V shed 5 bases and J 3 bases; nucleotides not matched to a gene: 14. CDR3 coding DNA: TGTGCCAGCAGCACCCGAGGTGGGGGGGGAGAGACAGATACGCAGTATTTT. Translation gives CASSTRGGGGETDTQYF. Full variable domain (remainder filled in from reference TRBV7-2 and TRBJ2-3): GAGVSQSPSNKVTEKGKDVELRCDPISGHTALYWYRQSLGQGLEFLIYFQGNSAPDKSGLPSDRFSAERTGGSVSTLTIQRTQQEDSAVYLCASSTRGGGGETDTQYFGPGTRLTVL.

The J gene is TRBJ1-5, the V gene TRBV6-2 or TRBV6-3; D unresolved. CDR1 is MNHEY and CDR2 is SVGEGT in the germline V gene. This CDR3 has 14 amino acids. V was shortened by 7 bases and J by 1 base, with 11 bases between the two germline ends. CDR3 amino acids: CASTPTGSNQPQHF. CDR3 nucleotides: TGTGCCAGCACTCCAACGGGGAGCAATCAGCCCCAGCATTTT.

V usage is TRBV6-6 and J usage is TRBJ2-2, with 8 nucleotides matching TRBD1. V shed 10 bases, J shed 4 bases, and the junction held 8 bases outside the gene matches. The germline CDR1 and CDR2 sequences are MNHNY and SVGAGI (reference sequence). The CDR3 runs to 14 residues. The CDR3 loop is CATEDTGGTGELFF. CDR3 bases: TGTGCCACCGAGGACACAGGGGGCACCGGGGAGCTGTTTTTT.

CDR3 sequence (DNA): TGTGCCAGCAGCCAAGCAATACTTCTGGGAAGAGGAGGAAACGGCTACACCTTC. This sequence encodes CASSQAILLGRGGNGYTF. This chain joins TRBV14 and TRBJ1-2; unclear D gene. Germline assignment: CDR1 SGHDN and CDR2 FVKESK. V was cut by 1 base and J by 8 bases, with 26 bases left in between. The CDR3 contains 18 residues.

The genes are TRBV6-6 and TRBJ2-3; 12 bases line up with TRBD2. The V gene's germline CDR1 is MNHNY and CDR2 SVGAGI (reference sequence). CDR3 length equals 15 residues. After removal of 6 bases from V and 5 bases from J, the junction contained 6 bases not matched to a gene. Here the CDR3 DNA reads TGTGCCAGCAGCCAGACTAGCGGGGGTGGAGATACGCAGTATTTT. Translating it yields CASSQTSGGGDTQYF.

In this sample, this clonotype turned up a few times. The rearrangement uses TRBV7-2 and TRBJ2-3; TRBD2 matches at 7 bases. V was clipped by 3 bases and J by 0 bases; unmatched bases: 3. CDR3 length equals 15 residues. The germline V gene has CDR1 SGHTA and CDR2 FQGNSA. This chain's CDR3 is CASSFLADSTDTQYF. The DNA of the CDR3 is TGTGCCAGCAGCTTCCTAGCGGACAGCACAGATACGCAGTATTTT.

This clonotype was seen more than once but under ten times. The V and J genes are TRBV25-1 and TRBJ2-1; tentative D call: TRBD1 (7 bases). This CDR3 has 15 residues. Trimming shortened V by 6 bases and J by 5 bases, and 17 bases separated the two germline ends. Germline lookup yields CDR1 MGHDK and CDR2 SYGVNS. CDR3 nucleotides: TGTGCCAGCAGAGACGCAGGGGGGCGGCACAATGAGCAGTTCTTC. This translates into CASRDAGGRHNEQFF.

This CDR3 is CASRSIAGGPRNEQFF. CDR3 DNA sequence: TGTGCCAGCAGGTCCATAGCGGGGGGGCCTCGGAATGAGCAGTTCTTC. The V and J genes are TRBV6-5 and TRBJ2-1, with 11 bases identical to TRBD2. CDR3 size: 16 residues. Germline V CDR1 and CDR2: MNHEY, SVGAGI. The J segment lost 7 bases and the V segment lost 6 bases, leaving 11 bases of the junction unmatched.

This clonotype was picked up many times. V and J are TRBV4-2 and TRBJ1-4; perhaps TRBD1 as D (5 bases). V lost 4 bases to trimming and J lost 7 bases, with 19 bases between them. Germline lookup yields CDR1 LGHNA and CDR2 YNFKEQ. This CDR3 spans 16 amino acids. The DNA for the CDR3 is TGTGCCAGCAGCCCTCCCCGACGGGGCTGGAGTGAAAAACTGTTTTTT. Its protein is CASSPPRRGWSEKLFF.

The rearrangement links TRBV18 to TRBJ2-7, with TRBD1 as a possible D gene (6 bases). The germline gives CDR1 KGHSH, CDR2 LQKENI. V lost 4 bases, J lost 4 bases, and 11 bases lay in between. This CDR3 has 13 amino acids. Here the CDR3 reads CASSHSGHYEQYV. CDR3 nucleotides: TGTGCCAGCTCACACTCGGGACATTACGAGCAGTACGTC.

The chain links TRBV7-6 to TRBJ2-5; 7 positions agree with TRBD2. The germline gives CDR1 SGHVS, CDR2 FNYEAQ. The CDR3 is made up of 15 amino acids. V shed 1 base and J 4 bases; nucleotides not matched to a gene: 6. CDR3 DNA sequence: TGTGCCAGCAGCTTAGGGGGGACTATTGGAGAGACCCAGTACTTC. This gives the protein CASSLGGTIGETQYF.

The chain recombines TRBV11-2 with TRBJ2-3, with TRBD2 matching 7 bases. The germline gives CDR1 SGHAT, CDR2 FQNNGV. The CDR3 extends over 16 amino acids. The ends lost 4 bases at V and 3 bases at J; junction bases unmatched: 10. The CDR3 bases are TGTGCCAGCAGCTGGAACCGGGGGGAAGGAACAGATACGCAGTATTTT. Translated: CASSWNRGEGTDTQYF.

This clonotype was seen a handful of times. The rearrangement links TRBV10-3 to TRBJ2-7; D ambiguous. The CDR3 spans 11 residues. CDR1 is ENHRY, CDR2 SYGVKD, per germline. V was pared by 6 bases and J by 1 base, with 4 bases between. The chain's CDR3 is CAIRQSYEQYF. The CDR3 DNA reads TGTGCCATCAGACAGTCCTACGAGCAGTACTTC.

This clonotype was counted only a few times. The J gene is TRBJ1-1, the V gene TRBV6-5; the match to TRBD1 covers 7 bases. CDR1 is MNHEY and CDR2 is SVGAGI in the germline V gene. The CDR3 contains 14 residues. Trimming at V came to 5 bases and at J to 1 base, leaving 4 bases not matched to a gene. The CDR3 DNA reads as TGTGCCAGCAGTAAGGGACAGCAGAACACTGAAGCTTTCTTT. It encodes CASSKGQQNTEAFF.

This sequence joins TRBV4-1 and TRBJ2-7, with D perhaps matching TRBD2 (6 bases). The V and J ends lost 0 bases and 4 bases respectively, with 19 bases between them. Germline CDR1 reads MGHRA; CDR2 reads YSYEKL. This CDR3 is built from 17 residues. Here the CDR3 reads CASSQEGYGGVGYEQYF. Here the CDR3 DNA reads TGCGCCAGCAGCCAAGAGGGATACGGGGGTGTGGGTTACGAGCAGTACTTC.